This entry features one T cell receptor beta chain sequence. Its specificity is not known. Then a second PCR, running about 7 to 11 cycles, was carried out with a sample-barcoded 5' primer and a J-beta primer mix. Every cDNA molecule carried a tag from a template-switch adaptor bearing 12 random nucleotides. Each CDR3 protein gets one entry after TCRdb re-called the 5' RACE reads with MiXCR. This table holds 600,000 to 1,000,000 distinct CDR3 sequences, about 62% found once. Caucasian individuals from Russia who were healthy and aged roughly 6 to 95 acted as donors. Total RNA, at least 6 micrograms per sample, came from PBMCs. The data are from a study of blood T cells in healthy people across ages. Broader study findings: In the absence of known donor CMV status, changes in expanded clonotypes were possibly confounded.

V was clipped by 8 bases and J by 5 bases, with 16 bases between them. The CDR3 consists of 14 residues. The germline CDR1 and CDR2 sequences are MNHEY and SMNVEV (reference sequence). The sequenced material came from blood. The chain has TRBV27 and TRBJ2-1; D possibly corresponds to TRBD2 (6 bases). This sequence was found in a man younger than 45 in good health. The CDR3 is CASALMWGDNEQFF. The CDR3, as DNA: TGTGCCAGCGCGCTAATGTGGGGGGACAATGAGCAGTTCTTC.